Listed here is a single T cell receptor beta chain. Its antigen is unknown. It has no much larger one-base neighbor in the sample; base qualities were not kept. Germline trimming amounts to 4 bases on V and 3 bases on J, with 5 as the count of junction bases outside the gene matches. Per the germline V gene, MNHEY is the CDR1 and SVGAGI is the CDR2. From its cysteine to its phenylalanine, the CDR3 spans 15 amino acids. The CDR3 DNA has 45 bases and is translated from base 1. These data are taken from a study of somatic mutations in cytotoxic T cells in rheumatoid arthritis (dated 2017 in TCRdb). Regarding the research as a whole: Before any treatment started and right after they were diagnosed, patients gave peripheral blood samples (under 32 ml EDTA). In newly diagnosed rheumatoid arthritis without treatment, the study examined if expanded CD8+ T-cell clones harbor somatic mutations, relying on TCRB deep sequencing to characterize clonality. TCRB deep sequencing was performed for approximately 60 rheumatoid arthritis patients and 15 to 20 healthy controls. Patients and controls did not essentially differ in median age, which was nearly identical between the groups. Some V beta antibody-stained T-cell populations were flow-sorted on a FACSAria II or Sony SH800 at nearly 100% purity, and sorted V beta1+ cells also underwent TCRB sequencing. What the research found in general, with its limitations: CD8+ T-cell clonality in rheumatoid arthritis patients was not significantly different from that in age-matched healthy controls. The expanded CD8+ clones had unknown antigen targets, and not appearing in virus-specific databases did not rule out that they were virus-specific. Healthy controls showed no age-related increase in CD8+ clonality, whereas patients did (Spearman r ≈ 0.49). Several identical CD8+ TCRB sequences were found in both blood and synovial fluid, and in about an eighth of the 65 patients the largest CD8+ clone exceeded 20% of CD8+ cells. The slight underrepresentation of TRBV07 in patients was not corrected for multiple comparisons.

On an AutoMACS, CD4+ and CD8+ cells were isolated via positive magnetic bead selection, and their purity was verified by flow cytometry. A TCR V beta antibody panel was used in flow cytometry to screen first for clonal expansions, which were then characterized by TCRB deep sequencing of sorted CD8+ fractions. Ficoll-Paque PLUS density gradient separation was used to isolate peripheral blood mononuclear cells. Using Nucleospin Tissue or Tissue XS kits, DNA was extracted from CD4-enriched, CD8-enriched or PBMC samples, with quantification by a Qubit 2.0 fluorometer. TCRB CDR3 sequencing used the immunoSEQ assay on genomic DNA. In the paper's pipeline: Only a few patient CD8+ clones larger than 1% matched published virus-specific TCRB sequences when compared against them. Analyses were restricted to productive TCRB rearrangements. A clone was defined by a unique TCRB CDR3 sequence, and clonality was computed as a productive clonality index based on Shannon entropy. The template counts of each clone relative to the total templates per sample were used to calculate repertoire overlap between two samples. A correlation with a Spearman r of 0.6 to 0.65 was found between V-gene usage by flow cytometry and V-gene usage by TCRB sequencing. TCRdb re-hosts the immuneACCESS table, in-frame sequences only. Its copies lack some clones; in the studies checked, an unresolved V gene accounts for under half of them, and the cause for the rest is not known. D and trimming were read from the DNA, whereas the V and J calls and clone size are those reported in that table. Within this sample are 8,000 or so clones, with 80% to 90% of them counted one time only. The leading ten clones occupy approximately 25% of the sample.

The sequence is built from TRBV6-5 and TRBJ2-7; 11 of the junction bases match TRBD1. This TCR was recovered from a woman in her seventies with rheumatoid arthritis. Source material: CD8+ T cells sorted from blood. The DNA sequence follows: TGTGCCAGCAGTTTGGGACAGGGGGGAGGCTACGAGCAGTACTTC. Translated, it reads CASSLGQGGGYEQYF.